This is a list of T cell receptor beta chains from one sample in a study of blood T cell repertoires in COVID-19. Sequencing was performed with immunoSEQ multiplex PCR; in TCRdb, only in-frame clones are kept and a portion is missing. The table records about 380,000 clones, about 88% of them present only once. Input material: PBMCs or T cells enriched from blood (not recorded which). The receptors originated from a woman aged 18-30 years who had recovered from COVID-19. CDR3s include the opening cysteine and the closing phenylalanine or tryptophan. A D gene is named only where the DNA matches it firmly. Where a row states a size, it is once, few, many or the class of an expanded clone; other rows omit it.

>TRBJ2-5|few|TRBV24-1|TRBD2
TGTGCCACCAGTGATGTGTTAGCGGGGGACCAAGAGACCCAGTACTTC
CATSDVLAGDQETQYF
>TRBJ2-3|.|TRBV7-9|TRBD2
TGTGCCAGCAGCGTGGGCCTCGGGGGGGAAGATACGCAGTATTTT
CASSVGLGGEDTQYF
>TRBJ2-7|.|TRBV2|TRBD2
TGTGCCAGCAGATCCTCGCGGGGGGACGAGCAGTACTTC
CASRSSRGDEQYF
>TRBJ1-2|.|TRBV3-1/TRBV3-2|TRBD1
TGTGCCAGCAGCCAGGGGACAGGGAACTATGGCTACACCTTC
CASSQGTGNYGYTF
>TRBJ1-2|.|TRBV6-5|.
TGTGCCAGCAGTTACTTAACAGGCGACTATGGCTACACCTTC
CASSYLTGDYGYTF
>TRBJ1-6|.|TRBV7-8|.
TGTGCCAGCAGCCTACGTAGTTATAATTCACCCCTCCACTTT
CASSLRSYNSPLHF
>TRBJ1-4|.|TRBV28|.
TGTGCCAGCAGTTCCACCTCGGACAGCCCTAAACTGTTTTTT
CASSSTSDSPKLFF
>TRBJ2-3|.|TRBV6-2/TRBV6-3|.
TGTGCCAGCAGCCTACCGGTAGGGACATGGGCCGTTCGGGAAGAACAGTATTTT
CASSLPVGTWAVREEQYF
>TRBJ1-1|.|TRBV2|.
TGTGCCAGCAGTTCACACAACACTGAAGCTTTCTTT
CASSSHNTEAFF
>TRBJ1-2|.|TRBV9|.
TGTGCCAGCAGCGTCTATCAGGGGAACTATGGCTACACCTTC
CASSVYQGNYGYTF
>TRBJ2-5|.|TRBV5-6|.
TGTGCCAGCAGCTTTGGCGAGACCCAGTACTTC
CASSFGETQYF
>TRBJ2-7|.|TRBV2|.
TGTGCCAGCAGTGAAGCTGCGCTGAGCTCCTACGAGCAGTACTTC
CASSEAALSSYEQYF
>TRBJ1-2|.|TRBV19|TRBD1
TGTGCCAGTACGACAGGGCTCGGCTATGGCTACACCTTC
CASTTGLGYGYTF
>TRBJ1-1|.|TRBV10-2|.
TGCGCCAGCAGTGAGTCAAGGGGGAGGGATGTGAACACTGAAGCTTTCTTT
CASSESRGRDVNTEAFF
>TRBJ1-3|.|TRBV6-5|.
TGTGCCAGCAGAAGACAGAGCTCTGGAAACACCATATATTTT
CASRRQSSGNTIYF
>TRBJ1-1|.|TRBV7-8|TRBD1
TGTGCCAGCAGCGCCGGGACAGGGGGCCCCATGAACACTGAAGCTTTCTTT
CASSAGTGGPMNTEAFF
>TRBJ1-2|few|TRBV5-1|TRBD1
TGCGCCAGCAGCTTCCTCCCGGGACAGGGTGACGGCTACACCTTC
CASSFLPGQGDGYTF
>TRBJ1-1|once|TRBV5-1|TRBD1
TGCGCCAGCAGCCGAACAGGGGGCACTGAAGCTTTCTTT
CASSRTGGTEAFF
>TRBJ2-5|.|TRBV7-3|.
TGTGCCAGCAGCTTTCATCCCTCCGGGACACCCCAGTACTTC
CASSFHPSGTPQYF
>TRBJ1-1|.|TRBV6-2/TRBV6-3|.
TGTGCCAGCAGCTCCGGAGGGTGGGGTGAAGCTTTCTTT
CASSSGGWGEAFF
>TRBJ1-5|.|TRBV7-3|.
TGTGCCAGCAGCTTATCCCCTCAGGGGCTTAGCAATCAGCCCCAGCATTTT
CASSLSPQGLSNQPQHF
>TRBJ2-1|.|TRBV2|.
TGTGCCAGAGGAACAGAGAGCTCCTACAATGAGCAGTTCTTC
CARGTESSYNEQFF
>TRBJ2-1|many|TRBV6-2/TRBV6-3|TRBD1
TGTGCCAGCAGTTGGGACAGCTCCTACAATGAGCAGTTCTTC
CASSWDSSYNEQFF
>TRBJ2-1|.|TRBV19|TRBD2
TGTGCCAGTAGTATAGCGAGCGGGGGGGCCAGTAATGAGCAGTTCTTC
CASSIASGGASNEQFF
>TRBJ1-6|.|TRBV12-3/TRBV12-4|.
TGTGCCAGCAGTTTTGAGGCTTCACCCCTCCACTTT
CASSFEASPLHF
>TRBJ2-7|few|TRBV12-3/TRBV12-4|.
TGTGCCAGCAGTTTTGGGGGGATGGGGGAGCAGTACTTC
CASSFGGMGEQYF
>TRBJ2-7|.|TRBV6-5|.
TGTGCCAGCAGCCCCGGGGGAGGGGGAGTCTACGAGCAGTACTTC
CASSPGGGGVYEQYF
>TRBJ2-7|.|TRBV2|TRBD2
TGTGCCAGCACCGCGGGGCTGGGGGGGGAGCAGTACTTC
CASTAGLGGEQYF
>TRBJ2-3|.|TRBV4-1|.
TGCGCCAGCAGTCACAACAGGGAGACAGATACGCAGTATTTT
CASSHNRETDTQYF
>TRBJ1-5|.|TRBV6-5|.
TGTGCCAGCAGCACGAAAGGACAGCTGAATCAGCCCCAGCATTTT
CASSTKGQLNQPQHF
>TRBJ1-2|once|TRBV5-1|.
TGCGCCAGCAGCTTGGGGAGGGCCTCGGGTAGCTATGGCTACACCTTC
CASSLGRASGSYGYTF
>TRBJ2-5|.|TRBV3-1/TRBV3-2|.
TGTGCCAGCAGCCAAGGTTTCGAAGAGACCCAGTACTTC
CASSQGFEETQYF
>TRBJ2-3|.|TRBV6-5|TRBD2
TGTGCCAGCAGTTTCAGCGGGGGGTCAGATACGCAGTATTTT
CASSFSGGSDTQYF
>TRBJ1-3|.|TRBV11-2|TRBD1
TGTGCCAGCAGCTGGGCGCCCGGGACAGCTGGAAACACCATATATTTT
CASSWAPGTAGNTIYF
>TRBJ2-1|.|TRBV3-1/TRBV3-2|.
TGTGCCAGCAGCCTGAGCACTAGGAGCAATGAGCAGTTCTTC
CASSLSTRSNEQFF
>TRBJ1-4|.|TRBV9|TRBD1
TGTGCCAGCAGCCCCCGGACAGGGGGGAATGAAAAACTGTTTTTT
CASSPRTGGNEKLFF
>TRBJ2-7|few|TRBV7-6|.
TGTGCCAGCAGCCCGTCCGGGGGTAGCGGCTTCGAGCAGTACTTC
CASSPSGGSGFEQYF
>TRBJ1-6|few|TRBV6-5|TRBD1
TGTGCCAGCAGCGCCGGGACAGGGGGTTACTCACCCCTCCACTTT
CASSAGTGGYSPLHF
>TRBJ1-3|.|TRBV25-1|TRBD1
TGTGCCAGCAGTGAGACAGGGGCTGGAAACACCATATATTTT
CASSETGAGNTIYF
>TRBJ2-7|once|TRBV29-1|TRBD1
TGCAGCGTCGGGACAGGGGGCGGCCACGAGCAGTACTTC
CSVGTGGGHEQYF
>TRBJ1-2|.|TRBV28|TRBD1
TGTGCCAGCAGGACAGGGGCGATCTATGGCTACACCTTC
CASRTGAIYGYTF
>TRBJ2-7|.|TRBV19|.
TGTGCCAGTAGGGAGGACAGGAGGGCCTACGAGCAGTACTTC
CASREDRRAYEQYF
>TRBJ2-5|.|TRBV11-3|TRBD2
TGTGCCAGCGGAGCGGGGGCGGGAGAGACCCAGTACTTC
CASGAGAGETQYF
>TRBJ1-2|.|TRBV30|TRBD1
TGTGCCTGTGGGACAGGTTCAGGCGGCTACACCTTC
CACGTGSGGYTF
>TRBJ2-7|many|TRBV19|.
TGTGCCAGTAGTCCCACCAGGGACTCTGTATACGAGCAGTACTTC
CASSPTRDSVYEQYF
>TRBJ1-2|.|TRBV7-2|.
TGTGCCAGCAGCTTAGTGGCATCCTATGGCTACACCTTC
CASSLVASYGYTF
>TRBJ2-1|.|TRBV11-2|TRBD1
TGTGCCAGCAATCCCGGGACAGTTTACAATGAGCAGTTCTTC
CASNPGTVYNEQFF
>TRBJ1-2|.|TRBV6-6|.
TGTGCCAGCAGTTCCCTAGGTTCATCCGGAGGTGGCTACACCTTC
CASSSLGSSGGGYTF
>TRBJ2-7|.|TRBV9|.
TGTGCCAGCAGCGTAGGGACGGGGTGGTCCTACGAGCAGTACTTC
CASSVGTGWSYEQYF
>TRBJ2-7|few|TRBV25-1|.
TGTGCCAGCAGTGTATACCATGAGCCGTCCTACGAGCAGTACTTC
CASSVYHEPSYEQYF
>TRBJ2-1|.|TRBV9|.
TGTGCCAGCAGCGTTAGCGGCGCCTCCTACAATGAGCAGTTCTTC
CASSVSGASYNEQFF
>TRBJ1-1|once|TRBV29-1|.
TGCAGCGCCCTGATGGGGCAGATACACACTGAAGCTTTCTTT
CSALMGQIHTEAFF
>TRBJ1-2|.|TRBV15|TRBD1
TGTGCCACCAGCAGAGATCTCCGGGACAGGGGAGCTAACTATGGCTACACCTTC
CATSRDLRDRGANYGYTF
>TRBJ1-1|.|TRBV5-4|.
TGTGCCAGCGGGGGCAGGGGTCCCGACACTGAAGCTTTCTTT
CASGGRGPDTEAFF
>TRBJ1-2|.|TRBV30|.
TGTGCCTGGAGTGTACGGGAGGGCTATGGCTACACCTTC
CAWSVREGYGYTF